The 32 T cell receptor beta chains below were found in one sample sequenced in a study of CD8 T cells in acute hepatitis C reinfection. Sample time point: naive CD8 control sorted from an acute-time-point sample. Clones were sequenced by immunoSEQ multiplex PCR, and TCRdb holds only the in-frame ones, with some missing. The table shows fewer than 40,000 clones, with 80% to 90% occurring only once. Material: naive CD8+ T cells from PBMCs. These receptors were taken from a woman in her late teens or twenties who spontaneously cleared hepatitis C infection.

This clone was counted a few times. The genes are TRBV27 and TRBJ1-5; tentatively, D is TRBD1 (5 bases). The germline V and J ends were trimmed by 6 bases and 3 bases, with 15 bases remaining between them. The CDR3 consists of 15 residues. Germline lookup yields CDR1 MNHEY and CDR2 SMNVEV (reference sequence). CDR3 in DNA: TGTGCCAGCAGCCCGACTCGGGGCCCCAATCAGCCCCAGCATTTT. As protein: CASSPTRGPNQPQHF.

The chain employs TRBV4-1 and TRBJ2-1; D is unclear. The germline V and J ends were trimmed by 1 base and 4 bases, with 14 bases remaining between them. This CDR3 contains 16 residues. Germline V lookup: CDR1 MGHRA, CDR2 YSYEKL. The CDR3 bases are TGCGCCAGCAGCCAAGGCATCGAACTATCGTACAATGAGCAGTTCTTC. As protein: CASSQGIELSYNEQFF.

The rearrangement joins TRBV4-2 to TRBJ1-1; D remains ambiguous. V lost 3 bases and J lost 0, with 14 bases in between. There are 16 residues in the CDR3. Germline CDR1 LGHNA, CDR2 YNFKEQ. The CDR3 DNA follows: TGTGCCAGCAGCCATGGCCGGCAGCTGATGAACACTGAAGCTTTCTTT. Translated, it gives CASSHGRQLMNTEAFF.

V and J are TRBV7-9 and TRBJ1-2, with 7 bases aligning to TRBD1. The CDR3 is made up of 17 amino acids. In germline, CDR1 is SEHNR, CDR2 FQNEAQ (reference sequence). V lost 5 bases, J lost 0 bases, and 12 bases stayed unmatched. CDR3 DNA sequence: TGTGCCAGCAGCCCCCCGGGACAGCACTATTCTAACTATGGCTACACCTTC. Protein: CASSPPGQHYSNYGYTF.

V gene TRBV5-1 combines with J gene TRBJ1-5; D is unresolved. Germline V gene sequence: CDR1 SGHRS, CDR2 YFSETQ. The V and J ends lost 1 base and 4 bases respectively, with 9 bases between them. This CDR3 is built from 14 residues. CDR3 sequence reads: CASSLTGNNQPQHF. DNA for the CDR3: TGCGCCAGCAGCTTGACGGGGAATAATCAGCCCCAGCATTTT.

This chain links TRBV4-1 with TRBJ2-3, with D unclear. CDR1 is MGHRA, CDR2 YSYEKL, per germline. This CDR3 spans 16 amino acids. V lost 1 base, J lost 0 bases, and 11 bases lay in between. CDR3 coding DNA: TGCGCCAGCAGCCAAGTAGGCGGCTCTAGCACAGATACGCAGTATTTT. Its translation is CASSQVGGSSTDTQYF.

This rearrangement joins TRBV4-1 to TRBJ2-3; 16 bases match TRBD2. CDR3 length: 16 residues. Germline CDR1 MGHRA, CDR2 YSYEKL. The trim removed 5 bases at V and 5 bases at J, leaving 4 bases unmatched. DNA for the CDR3: TGCGCCAGCAGCGGGACTAGCGGGAGGGCCAGAGATACGCAGTATTTT. This sequence encodes CASSGTSGRARDTQYF.

The V gene is TRBV10-2, the J gene TRBJ2-3, with unresolved D. V was shortened by 0 bases and J by 4 bases, with 11 bases between the two germline ends. Looked up from germline, CDR1 is WSHSY and CDR2 is SAAADI. The CDR3 runs 15 residues. The CDR3 spells CASSESLYGPDTQYF. The CDR3 DNA is TGCGCCAGCAGTGAGTCTTTATACGGCCCAGATACGCAGTATTTT.

CDR3 amino acids: CASKTGELFF. The CDR3 coding sequence is TGTGCCAGCAAAACCGGGGAGCTGTTTTTT. The gene calls are TRBV6-7 and TRBJ2-2; D is undetermined. TRBV6-7 falls under the ORF class, with uncertain function. There are 10 residues in the CDR3. The V end was cut by 7 bases, the J end by 5 bases, with 2 bases between.

The V and J genes are TRBV11-2 and TRBJ2-5; tentatively, D is TRBD1 (6 bases). This CDR3 is 13 amino acids long. V was pared by 5 bases and J by 9 bases, with 16 bases between. CDR1 SGHAT and CDR2 FQNNGV come from the germline V gene. The CDR3 DNA reads as TGTGCCAGCAGCCCTATTACCAAGGGGGCCCAGTACTTC. Its translation: CASSPITKGAQYF. Full variable domain (missing parts from reference TRBV11-2 and TRBJ2-5): EAGVAQSPRYKIIEKRQSVAFWCNPISGHATLYWYQQILGQGPKLLIQFQNNGVVDDSQLPKDRFSAERLKGVDSTLKIQPAKLEDSAVYLCASSPITKGAQYFGPGTRLLVL.

The V call is TRBV5-6, the J call TRBJ2-2, with D maybe TRBD2 (6 bases). The CDR3 extends over 14 amino acids. V was trimmed by 2 bases and J by 7 bases, leaving 12 bases between them. In germline, CDR1 is SGHDT, CDR2 YYEEEE. CDR3 in DNA: TGTGCCAGCAGCTTCCCGGGAGATGTCGGGGAGCTGTTTTTT. It encodes CASSFPGDVGELFF.

The chain links TRBV9 to TRBJ1-5; no definite D call. The length of the CDR3 is 15 residues. The V end lost 4 bases, the J end lost 0 bases, and 11 bases lay between the germline ends. From germline, CDR1 is SGDLS and CDR2 YYNGEE. The CDR3 sequence: CASSPTEYSNQPQHF. The CDR3, as DNA: TGTGCCAGCAGCCCAACAGAATATAGCAATCAGCCCCAGCATTTT.

The chain couples TRBV2 to TRBJ1-1; 7 nucleotides align to TRBD1. Looked up from germline, CDR1 is SNHLY and CDR2 is FYNNEI. The CDR3 has 15 residues. V gave up 7 bases and J gave up 4 bases; unmatched junction bases: 12. The CDR3 DNA is TGTGCCAGCACTTCCCCCGAGACAGGGACCACTGAAGCTTTCTTT. Protein sequence: CASTSPETGTTEAFF.

This clone is medium-sized by share. This sequence joins TRBV9 and TRBJ2-2; D possibly corresponds to TRBD2 (5 bases). Between the trimmed V and J ends, which lost 1 base and 4 bases, there was a span of 26 bases. This CDR3 contains 20 residues. Germline-derived CDR1 and CDR2 are SGDLS and YYNGEE. As DNA, the CDR3 is TGTGCCAGCAGCGTATCGATTGTGGACTGGGGAGAGCTCCTCACCGGGGAGCTGTTTTTT. Its translation: CASSVSIVDWGELLTGELFF.

The V and J genes are TRBV5-4 and TRBJ1-2; TRBD1 is a possible D gene (5 bases). Germline V gene data show CDR1 as SGHNT and CDR2 as YYREEE (reference sequence). The CDR3 spans 14 residues. V dropped 4 bases and J dropped 8 bases, with 18 bases sitting between them. The chain's CDR3 is CASSLGDGAGGYTF. The DNA of the CDR3 is TGTGCCAGCAGCCTAGGGGACGGTGCTGGAGGCTACACCTTC.

The chain combines TRBV7-6 with TRBJ1-6, with TRBD1 identical over 7 bases. The length of the CDR3 is 15 residues. Per the germline V gene, CDR1 is SGHVS and CDR2 is FNYEAQ. V lost 0 bases and J lost 8; bases outside the gene matches: 4. CDR3 sequence (DNA): TGTGCCAGCAGCTTAGCAGGGGACAGAGATTCACCCCTCCACTTT. As protein: CASSLAGDRDSPLHF.

A few counts support this clone. The chain carries TRBV6-4 and TRBJ2-1; D uncertain. Germline V gene data show CDR1 as MRHNA and CDR2 as SNTAGT. V gave up 0 bases and J gave up 4 bases, with 10 bases separating them. The CDR3 loop spans 15 amino acids. The CDR3 nucleotides are TGTGCCAGCAGTGACTCCCCCGGACCGTACAATGAGCAGTTCTTC. Translating it yields CASSDSPGPYNEQFF.

This clone has more than one count but fewer than ten. This chain joins TRBV9 and TRBJ1-5; 9 nucleotides match TRBD1. Trimming removed 3 bases from V and 4 bases from J; junction bases left unmatched: 2. The germline gives CDR1 SGDLS, CDR2 YYNGEE. The CDR3 is made up of 14 amino acids. CDR3 bases: TGTGCCAGCAGCGAGACAGGGGGTAATCAGCCCCAGCATTTT. Protein product: CASSETGGNQPQHF.

CDR3 loop: CASSQRMAYEQYF. The CDR3, as DNA: TGTGCCAGCAGTCAAAGGATGGCCTACGAGCAGTACTTC. The rearrangement links TRBV14 to TRBJ2-7; D uncertain. Trimming cost V 6 bases and J 2 bases, with 11 bases left between them. The germline CDR1 and CDR2 sequences are SGHDN and FVKESK. CDR3 length: 13 residues.

The rearrangement joins TRBV25-1 to TRBJ1-1, with D hard to call. V lost 8 bases and J lost 3, with 13 bases in between. Per the germline V gene, CDR1 is MGHDK and CDR2 is SYGVNS. CDR3 length equals 13 residues. The CDR3 region is CASARSGDTEAFF. The CDR3 DNA is TGTGCCAGCGCTAGGTCCGGGGACACTGAAGCTTTCTTT.

This clone came up a few times. The gene calls are TRBV7-6 and TRBJ2-7, with TRBD1 as a possible D gene (6 bases). The CDR3 has 14 residues. Per germline, CDR1 SGHVS and CDR2 FNYEAQ. The germline V and J ends were trimmed by 5 bases and 5 bases, with 16 bases remaining between them. The CDR3 nucleotides read TGTGCCAGCAGCCGGACCACAGGGTTCAACGAGCAGTACTTC. It specifies CASSRTTGFNEQYF.

This clone was counted once. The chain recombines TRBV23-1 with TRBJ1-5; TRBD1 is a possible D gene (6 bases). TRBV23-1 is marked as an open reading frame, function uncertain. Deletions cut 2 bases from V and 5 bases from J, with 22 bases between. The CDR3 is made up of 18 amino acids. CDR3 sequence reads: CASSQPGVGGAGDQPQHF. CDR3 DNA sequence: TGCGCCAGCAGTCAACCGGGAGTAGGGGGGGCCGGCGATCAGCCCCAGCATTTT.

CDR3 nucleotide sequence: TGTGCCAGCAGTCCAAAACTGACAGGGGCGGAACTGTTTTTT. Protein sequence: CASSPKLTGAELFF. The genes are TRBV6-5 and TRBJ1-4, with TRBD1 identical over 8 bases. The CDR3 contains 14 residues. V gave up 5 bases and J gave up 12 bases; unmatched junction bases: 11. Looked up from germline, CDR1 is MNHEY and CDR2 is SVGAGI.

The CDR3 region is CASSQTQGPEEQYF. In DNA, the CDR3 is TGCGCCAGCAGCCAAACACAGGGACCAGAGGAGCAGTACTTC. J is TRBJ2-7 and V is TRBV4-1, with D maybe TRBD1 (6 bases). CDR3 length equals 14 residues. CDR1 and CDR2 (germline): MGHRA, YSYEKL. The germline V and J ends were trimmed by 2 bases and 7 bases, with 15 bases remaining between them.

V gene TRBV19 combines with J gene TRBJ2-5, with D possibly matching TRBD1 (6 bases). Germline loops: CDR1 LNHDA, CDR2 SQIVND (reference sequence). Trimming pared 7 bases from V and 1 base from J, leaving 16 bases between. The CDR3 length is 15 residues. The CDR3 protein is CASNADGTSQETQYF. The DNA of the CDR3 is TGTGCCAGTAATGCTGACGGGACATCCCAAGAGACCCAGTACTTC.

V usage is TRBV12-5 and J usage is TRBJ2-7; D gene ambiguous. The CDR3 spans 15 residues. V lost 9 bases to trimming and J lost 2 bases, with 20 bases between them. CDR1 and CDR2 from the germline V gene are LGHNT and FRNRAP. The CDR3 DNA is TGTGCTAGCGCCTGGGTTCTGCAGTCGGCCTACGAGCAGTACTTC. Protein product: CASAWVLQSAYEQYF.

The chain is built from TRBV7-3 and TRBJ2-1, with 10 bases lining up with TRBD2. The V gene's germline CDR1 is SGHTA and CDR2 FQGTGA. CDR3 size: 16 residues. The V gene end was trimmed by 5 bases and the J gene end by 5 bases; junction bases not matched to a gene: 9. CDR3 coding DNA: TGTGCCAGCAGCCCTGTGGGGACTAGCGAAGACAATGAGCAGTTCTTC. Residues: CASSPVGTSEDNEQFF.

The chain has TRBV10-1 and TRBJ2-7; TRBD2 aligns across 15 bases. The CDR3 is 18 residues long. In germline, CDR1 is WNHNN, CDR2 SYGVQD (reference sequence). V trimming: 0 bases; J trimming: 4 bases; junction bases outside the gene matches: 7. DNA for the CDR3: TGCGCCAGCAGTGAGTCGACTCCGGGACTAGCGGGAGGTTACGAGCAGTACTTC. Its protein is CASSESTPGLAGGYEQYF.

This clone was seen only a few times. V is TRBV2 and J is TRBJ2-7; TRBD2 might be the D (5 bases). Germline V gene sequence: CDR1 SNHLY, CDR2 FYNNEI. The ends were cut back, 0 bases at V and 3 bases at J, with 21 bases in the middle. CDR3 size: 18 residues. Here the CDR3 DNA reads TGTGCCAGCAGTGAAGCGCTTCGGGTAGCGCTAAACGTCTACGAGCAGTACTTC. It yields the protein CASSEALRVALNVYEQYF.

J is TRBJ2-7 and V is TRBV9; 8 bases are a match to TRBD1. CDR1 is SGDLS and CDR2 is YYNGEE in the germline V gene. CDR3 length: 14 residues. V shed 2 bases and J 3 bases; nucleotides not matched to a gene: 4. As DNA, the CDR3 is TGTGCCAGCAGCGTTGGACAGGGTGACTACGAGCAGTACTTC. It codes for CASSVGQGDYEQYF.

The J gene is TRBJ2-7, the V gene TRBV7-9; 8 positions agree with TRBD2. CDR1 is SEHNR and CDR2 is FQNEAQ in the germline V gene (reference sequence). Unmatched junction bases numbered 9, after V lost 4 bases and J lost 4 bases. CDR3 length equals 15 residues. CDR3 nucleotide sequence: TGTGCCAGCAGCTCCATAGCGGGAACTAAGTACGAGCAGTACTTC. Protein: CASSSIAGTKYEQYF.

This clone has a single count. This specimen includes other DNA sequences encoding the same CDR3. The chain recombines TRBV7-3 with TRBJ2-2; no reliable D call. V shed 5 bases and J shed 6 bases, with 13 bases lying between them. The germline V gene has CDR1 SGHTA and CDR2 FQGTGA. CDR3 length: 14 residues. CDR3 loop: CASSVIPESGELFF. CDR3 DNA: TGTGCCAGCAGCGTAATCCCGGAGTCCGGGGAGCTGTTTTTT.